In this sample, the clone carrying this T cell receptor (beta chain) turned up a few times. Its antigen remains unidentified. This sample was taken from a study of T cell responses to AZD1222 COVID-19 vaccine. TCRdb's table, derived via immunoSEQ multiplex PCR, lists solely in-frame clones and lacks some. The sample includes about 82,000 clones, 83% of them seen just once. Study-level results: The donor group comprised mostly white British people and more females; the analysis possibly underestimated clonal diversity. Of the AZD1222 recipients, only 5 to 7 were seropositive at baseline.

This CDR3 spans 15 amino acids. CDR1 is LNHNV and CDR2 is YYDKDF in the germline V gene (reference sequence). Trimming removed 5 bases at V and 6 bases at J, with 19 bases between. This chain connects TRBV15 to TRBJ1-1; D is perhaps TRBD1 (5 bases). Source: peripheral blood, taken 28 days after the second AZD1222 dose. This receptor was obtained from an adult who received the AZD1222 COVID-19 vaccine. The CDR3 DNA reads as TGTGCCACCAGCTTCGGCTCAACAGGTTCCGCTGAAGCTTTCTTT. Its protein is CATSFGSTGSAEAFF. The variable domain in full, completed from reference TRBV15 and TRBJ1-1, reads DAMVIQNPRYQVTQFGKPVTLSCSQTLNHNVMYWYQQKSSQAPKLLFHYYDKDFNNEADTPDNFQSRRPNTSFCFLDIRSPGLGDTAMYLCATSFGSTGSAEAFFGQGTRLTVV.